This entry lists 30 T cell receptor beta chains sequenced from one sample in a study of T-cell memory formation after mild COVID-19. TCRdb passed the 5' RACE reads through MiXCR, listing each CDR3 protein once. The sample contains some 450,000 distinct CDR3 sequences, about a sixth of which appear only once. Sequencing was carried out using PBMCs or a T cell subset sorted from them (not recorded which). The receptor source for this set is a man in his late teens or twenties who had mild COVID-19 (a few samples of this study predate the infection). Cell type and time point are not known.

The chain employs TRBV21-1 and TRBJ2-6; TRBD1 was called by the table and not checked on the DNA. TRBV21-1 is a pseudogene. This CDR3 comprises 18 residues. The CDR3 protein is CASSKVGDRDAGANVLTF. The CDR3 region has the DNA TGTGCCAGCAGCAAAGTTGGGGACAGGGACGCTGGGGCCAACGTCCTGACTTTC.

This clonotype came up a few times. A read error may produce the germline difference seen at one junction end. The rearrangement joins TRBV7-2 to TRBJ2-3; perhaps D is TRBD1 or TRBD2 (6 bases each). The CDR3 spans 12 residues. Germline CDR1 is SGHTA and CDR2 is FQGNSA. Here the CDR3 DNA reads TGCGCATCAACGGGGGCCGCAGATACGCAGTATTTT. It translates to CASTGAADTQYF.

There are a few counts of this clonotype. The V and J genes are TRBV5-1 and TRBJ2-4, with 10 positions matching TRBD1. CDR1 and CDR2 (germline): SGHRS, YFSETQ. The CDR3 loop spans 14 amino acids. V dropped 0 bases and J dropped 8; count of bases not matched to a gene: 2. CDR3 coding DNA: TGCGCCAGCAGCTTGGGACAGGGGGCGGACATTCAGTACTTC. Encoded protein: CASSLGQGADIQYF.

This clonotype was counted between two and nine times. The genes are TRBV4-3 and TRBJ2-2, with no clear D. V was trimmed by 0 bases and J by 1 base, leaving 15 bases between them. This CDR3 has 18 amino acids. The germline V gene encodes CDR1 LGHNA and CDR2 YSLEER. CDR3 loop: CASSQEAVQTLNTGELFF. DNA for the CDR3: TGCGCCAGCAGCCAAGAGGCGGTGCAGACCCTGAACACCGGGGAGCTGTTTTTT.

The chain links TRBV5-1 to TRBJ2-7, with TRBD2 matching 7 bases. The CDR3 extends over 13 amino acids. From germline, CDR1 is SGHRS and CDR2 YFSETQ. J lost 5 bases, V lost 4 bases, and 6 bases had no gene match. CDR3 nucleotide sequence: TGCGCCAGCAGCCCGATGGCGGGGGACGAGCAGTACTTC. Encoded protein: CASSPMAGDEQYF.

This clonotype was observed a few times. V usage is TRBV6-2 or TRBV6-3 and J usage is TRBJ1-2, with TRBD1 matching over 7 bases. The CDR3 sequence is 14 residues long. CDR1 MNHEY and CDR2 SVGEGT come from the germline V gene. J gave up 8 bases and V 7 bases, and 13 bases lay outside the gene matches. Written as DNA, the CDR3 is TGTGCCAGCAAATACGTTGACAGGGATTCCGGCTACACCTTC. It specifies CASKYVDRDSGYTF.

The chain is built from TRBV18 and TRBJ2-6; D gene unclear. Germline values: CDR1 KGHSH, CDR2 LQKENI. The V gene lost 4 bases and the J gene lost 4 bases, with 14 bases spanning the gap. This CDR3 is built from 16 residues. The CDR3 bases are TGTGCCAGCTCACTCTCCTCCTCCTCCGGGGCCAACGTCCTGACTTTC. It translates to CASSLSSSSGANVLTF. Supplemented by reference TRBV18 and TRBJ2-6, the full variable domain reads NAGVMQNPRHLVRRRGQEARLRCSPMKGHSHVYWYRQLPEEGLKFMVYLQKENIIDESGMPKERFSAEFPKEGPSILRIQQVVRGDSAAYFCASSLSSSSGANVLTFGAGSRLTVL.

This clonotype has a handful of counts. V usage is TRBV28 and J usage is TRBJ1-1; D is unclear. The CDR3 sequence is 13 residues long. Germline V gene sequence: CDR1 MDHEN, CDR2 SYDVKM. Trimming took off 10 bases at V and 1 base at J, with 13 bases between the two ends. The CDR3 DNA reads as TGTGCCACCCGCTTCTTTGAGAACACTGAAGCTTTCTTT. It codes for CATRFFENTEAFF.

The sample holds a few counts of this clonotype. The chain is built from TRBV29-1 and TRBJ1-1, with TRBD1 identical over 7 bases. V lost 4 bases and J lost 5; bases outside the gene matches: 7. Germline-derived CDR1 and CDR2 are SQVTM and ANQGSEA. CDR3 length equals 13 residues. The CDR3 bases are TGCAGCGTTGGTCTACGACAGGGAACTGAAGCTTTCTTT. This codes for CSVGLRQGTEAFF.

A few counts support this clonotype. The chain carries TRBV20-1 and TRBJ2-7, with 9 bases lining up with TRBD1. The CDR3 is 12 residues long. CDR1 is DFQATT and CDR2 is SNEGSKA in the germline V gene (reference sequence). V trimming: 6 bases; J trimming: 6 bases; junction bases outside the gene matches: 6. This CDR3 reads CSARDRVFEQYF. CDR3 coding DNA: TGCAGTGCAAGGGACAGGGTCTTCGAGCAGTACTTC.

This clonotype was recorded a few times. V is TRBV7-2 and J is TRBJ2-1; a possible D gene is TRBD2 (6 bases). The CDR3 totals 14 residues. Germline V lookup: CDR1 SGHTA, CDR2 FQGNSA. Trimming took off 5 bases at V and 7 bases at J, with 15 bases between the two ends. DNA of the CDR3: TGTGCCAGCAGCACTTCTAGCGTTAGGAATGAGCAGTTCTTC. Amino acid sequence: CASSTSSVRNEQFF.

This chain joins TRBV7-3 and TRBJ1-1; D unclear. The germline V and J ends were trimmed by 6 bases and 3 bases, with 11 bases remaining between them. Germline-derived CDR1 and CDR2 are SGHTA and FQGTGA. This CDR3 is 13 amino acids long. The chain's CDR3 is CASRISRDTEAFF. Written as DNA, the CDR3 is TGTGCCAGCAGGATAAGTCGGGACACTGAAGCTTTCTTT.

In its sample, this clonotype was seen a few times. The chain uses TRBV6-5 and TRBJ2-7; 7 nucleotides agree with TRBD1. V dropped 5 bases and J dropped 5; count of bases not matched to a gene: 6. Germline lookup yields CDR1 MNHEY and CDR2 SVGAGI. The CDR3 length is 13 residues. For the CDR3, the DNA is TGTGCCAGCAGTCGACAGGGTAGCAACGAGCAGTACTTC. Translated, it gives CASSRQGSNEQYF.

This chain uses TRBV7-9 with TRBJ2-6; no reliable D call. This CDR3 comprises 12 residues. The ends were cut back, 1 base at V and 8 bases at J, with 3 bases in the middle. CDR1 and CDR2 (germline): SEHNR, FQNEAQ (reference sequence). For the CDR3, the DNA is TGTGCCAGCAGCTTAGGGTCCAACGTCCTGACTTTC. Translating gives CASSLGSNVLTF.

This sequence joins TRBV12-3 or TRBV12-4 and TRBJ2-3; 7 bases agree with TRBD1. Trimming at V came to 5 bases and at J to 4 bases, leaving 9 bases not matched to a gene. This CDR3 is 15 amino acids long. The CDR3 DNA reads TGTGCCAGCAGTCCAACAGGGGACGAGGCAGATACGCAGTATTTT. It codes for CASSPTGDEADTQYF.

There are a few counts of this clonotype. The CDR3 coding sequence is TGTGCCAGCAGCTTATGGGGGCAGGGGGTAGCCAAAAACATTCAGTACTTC. Translated, it gives CASSLWGQGVAKNIQYF. This chain connects TRBV7-9 to TRBJ2-4, with TRBD1 matching over 7 bases. In germline, CDR1 is SEHNR, CDR2 FQNEAQ (reference sequence). V dropped 2 bases and J dropped 0; count of bases not matched to a gene: 7. The CDR3 covers 17 residues.

This clonotype was seen more than once but under ten times. The chain combines TRBV6-5 with TRBJ2-7; D may correspond to TRBD1 or TRBD2 (7 bases each). There are 15 residues in the CDR3. Per the germline V gene, CDR1 is MNHEY and CDR2 is SVGAGI. The V end lost 5 bases, the J end lost 3 bases, and 17 bases lay between the germline ends. The CDR3 reads CASSPLGGTDYEQYF. CDR3 coding DNA: TGTGCCAGCAGTCCCCTGGGGGGGACAGACTACGAGCAGTACTTC.

This clonotype came up a few times. The chain uses TRBV20-1 and TRBJ1-5; 9 positions agree with TRBD1. Trimming removed 6 bases from V and 3 bases from J; junction bases left unmatched: 6. Germline CDR1 is DFQATT and CDR2 is SNEGSKA (reference sequence). This CDR3 comprises 14 residues. CDR3 amino acids: CSAAGTGYNQPQHF. CDR3 in DNA: TGCAGTGCCGCCGGGACAGGGTACAATCAGCCCCAGCATTTT.

The chain couples TRBV7-9 to TRBJ1-4; TRBD1 might be the D (5 bases). This CDR3 contains 14 residues. V was clipped by 6 bases and J by 5 bases, with 13 bases between them. Germline CDR1 and CDR2: SEHNR and FQNEAQ (reference sequence). As DNA, the CDR3 is TGTGCCAGCAGTCGGGACCGCTTCAATGAAAAACTGTTTTTT. It translates to CASSRDRFNEKLFF.

This clonotype has at least ten counts. The V call is TRBV29-1, the J call TRBJ2-1, with 12 bases identical to TRBD2. The V and J ends lost 5 bases and 6 bases, in that order; junction bases with no gene match: 5. The CDR3 contains 14 residues. The germline V gene encodes CDR1 SQVTM and CDR2 ANQGSEA. For the CDR3, the DNA is TGCAGCGTTACCCTAGCGGGGGGGCCCAATGAGCAGTTCTTC. This translates into CSVTLAGGPNEQFF.

The sample holds one count of this clonotype. The chain recombines TRBV18 with TRBJ1-6; 9 nucleotides align to TRBD1. CDR1 and CDR2 from the germline V gene are KGHSH and LQKENI. Trimming at V came to 4 bases and at J to 5 bases, leaving 6 bases not matched to a gene. This CDR3 is built from 16 residues. CDR3 amino acids: CASSQQGAINNSPLHF. The CDR3 nucleotides read TGTGCCAGCTCACAACAGGGGGCTATCAATAATTCACCCCTCCACTTT.

The chain uses TRBV6-2 or TRBV6-3 and TRBJ2-4, with D perhaps TRBD1 (6 bases). Germline V gives CDR1 MNHEY, CDR2 SVGEGT. CDR3 length: 16 residues. Trimming removed 6 bases from V and 8 bases from J, with 23 bases in between. CDR3 sequence: CASRGAGGVLEDIQYF. Written as DNA, the CDR3 is TGTGCCAGCAGGGGAGCTGGGGGCGTCTTGGAGGACATTCAGTACTTC.

The V gene is TRBV7-2, the J gene TRBJ1-1; D not certain. Trimming removed 2 bases at V and 4 bases at J, with 8 bases between. CDR1 is SGHTA, CDR2 FQGNSA, per germline. This CDR3 has 13 amino acids. The CDR3 protein is CASSLQKTTEAFF. The CDR3 DNA is TGTGCCAGCAGCTTACAGAAAACCACTGAAGCTTTCTTT.

The chain uses TRBV7-9 and TRBJ1-6; 10 nucleotides line up with TRBD1. Germline V gene sequence: CDR1 SEHNR, CDR2 FQNEAQ (reference sequence). The CDR3 loop spans 16 amino acids. V was pared by 6 bases and J by 8 bases, with 10 bases of the junction left unmatched. Written as DNA, the CDR3 is TGTGCCAGCAGGGCGGACGGGACAGGGGTGTATTCACCCCTCCACTTT. Translated, it gives CASRADGTGVYSPLHF.

The V gene is TRBV7-9, the J gene TRBJ1-5; D is ambiguous. V lost 5 bases and J 7 bases, leaving 18 bases between the germline ends. Germline V gene lookup returns CDR1 SEHNR and CDR2 FQNEAQ (reference sequence). This CDR3 contains 15 residues. Here the CDR3 DNA reads TGTGCCAGCAGCCCGGCGGGGTCAGAAGACCAGCCCCAGCATTTT. Its translation: CASSPAGSEDQPQHF.

This clonotype came up a few times. V gene TRBV24-1 combines with J gene TRBJ2-5; D unresolved. Germline-derived CDR1 and CDR2 are KGHDR and SFDVKD. The CDR3 is 15 residues long. V was trimmed by 3 bases and J by 1 base, leaving 11 bases between them. CDR3 nucleotides: TGTGCCACCAGTGATACTGTCGGCGGCCAAGAGACCCAGTACTTC. Translated: CATSDTVGGQETQYF.

CDR3 DNA sequence: TGTGCCAGCAAGGACAATGAGCAGTTCTTC. Its translation is CASKDNEQFF. The chain carries TRBV27 and TRBJ2-1; D ambiguous. Trimming removed 7 bases at V and 5 bases at J, with 3 bases between. CDR1 and CDR2 (germline): MNHEY, SMNVEV (reference sequence). The length of the CDR3 is 10 residues.

This clonotype was counted many times. The chain recombines TRBV11-3 with TRBJ2-2; the D gene is possibly TRBD2 (5 bases). This CDR3 region has 15 residues. V was pared by 5 bases and J by 7 bases, with 17 bases between. Per the germline V gene, CDR1 is SGHNT and CDR2 is YENEEA. DNA of the CDR3: TGTGCCAGCAGCCCCTCCCCGAGGGCCGGCGGGGAGCTGTTTTTT. This translates into CASSPSPRAGGELFF.

This clonotype was seen only a few times. This chain links TRBV7-8 with TRBJ2-5; 7 bases agree with TRBD2. The CDR3 covers 16 residues. V shed 7 bases and J 5 bases; nucleotides not matched to a gene: 16. CDR1 and CDR2 (germline): SGHVS, FQNEAQ. The CDR3 nucleotides read TGTGCCAGCACCCCGGGGTCTGCGGGGGATCTGGAGACCCAGTACTTC. It is translated as CASTPGSAGDLETQYF. Full variable domain (missing parts from reference TRBV7-8 and TRBJ2-5): GAGVSQSPRYKVAKRGQDVALRCDPISGHVSLFWYQQALGQGPEFLTYFQNEAQLDKSGLPSDRFFAERPEGSVSTLKIQRTQQEDSAVYLCASTPGSAGDLETQYFGPGTRLLVL.

The genes are TRBV3-1 and TRBJ2-2; D gene uncertain. With 1 base removed from V and 6 bases from J, the gap between germline ends came to 9 bases. The CDR3 loop spans 14 amino acids. CDR1 and CDR2 (germline): LGHDT, YNNKEL (reference sequence). The CDR3 loop reads CASSQVSGSGELFF. The DNA for the CDR3 is TGTGCCAGCAGCCAAGTTTCAGGTTCCGGGGAGCTGTTTTTT.